This note documents a single T cell receptor (beta chain) sequence. Trimming removed 4 bases at V and 0 bases at J, with 11 bases between. Germline loops: CDR1 LNHDA, CDR2 SQIVND (reference sequence). The CDR3 covers 15 residues. This sample was included in a study of shared clonotypes between healthy human individuals. Measured with immunoSEQ multiplex PCR; TCRdb has only the in-frame clones, and not every one. The sample lists roughly 2.6 million clones; roughly nine tenths were seen once. The TCR sequence derives from a man between 18 and 29 years old in good health. Sequenced: naive CD4+ T cells sorted from blood. Subset in this sample: CD45RA+ positively selected. V is TRBV19 and J is TRBJ2-3, with a tentative D call TRBD2 (5 bases). CDR3: CASSNAPGSTDTQYF. Written as DNA, the CDR3 is TGTGCCAGTAGTAACGCGCCGGGGAGCACAGATACGCAGTATTTT.